Listed below are T cell receptor beta chains from one sample, sequenced in a study of cytomegalovirus exposure and HLA in healthy donors. The repertoire was sequenced with immunoSEQ multiplex PCR; TCRdb's copy has only in-frame clones and lacks some. The sample carries about 130,000 clones, approximately 70% recorded once. The sequenced material came from PBMCs. Source of these receptors: a woman aged 60-70 years in good health and CMV-seropositive. CDR3s include the opening cysteine and the closing phenylalanine or tryptophan. The D gene is left open where the match is weak. Some rows have no size entry. The others give once, few or many, or a class for an expanded clone.

.	TRBD1	TRBV4-1	TRBJ1-2	TGCGCCAGCAGCCCTCAACCGGGACAGGGGATGCGCACCTACACCTTC	CASSPQPGQGMRTYTF
.	.	TRBV6-1	TRBJ2-5	TGTGCCAGCAGTGAATTTGTCCACCGGGGGACCCAGTACTTC	CASSEFVHRGTQYF
.	.	TRBV4-1	TRBJ1-1	TGCGCCAGCAGCGGGGGGGTCACGAGCACTGAAGCTTTCTTT	CASSGGVTSTEAFF
.	.	TRBV11-2	TRBJ2-5	TGTGCCAGCAGTATCCCCGGAGGGCCCGAGGAGACCCAGTACTTC	CASSIPGGPEETQYF
once	.	TRBV6-1	TRBJ2-7	TGTGCCAGCAATTTTGGTTATGGGGACAAATACGAGCAGTACTTC	CASNFGYGDKYEQYF
few	.	TRBV5-1	TRBJ2-7	TGCGCCAGCAGTCCGGGGCGAGGGGGCTACGAGCAGTACTTC	CASSPGRGGYEQYF
.	.	TRBV29-1	TRBJ1-1	TGCAGCGTTGGGCACACTGAAGCTTTCTTT	CSVGHTEAFF
few	.	TRBV2	TRBJ1-5	TGTGCCAGCACCCTAGGGGGTTACAATCAGCCCCAGCATTTT	CASTLGGYNQPQHF
few	.	TRBV4-1	TRBJ1-1	TGCGCCAGCAGCCCCCCCATATTAAGGGGGAACACTGAAGCTTTCTTT	CASSPPILRGNTEAFF
few	TRBD1	TRBV19	TRBJ1-5	TGTGCCAGTAGCTTGACAGGGCCCCGGCAGCCCCAGCATTTT	CASSLTGPRQPQHF
.	TRBD1	TRBV27	TRBJ1-2	TGTGCCAGCGGTGGGACAGGGGACCCCTATGGCTACACCTTC	CASGGTGDPYGYTF
once	.	TRBV5-1	TRBJ1-1	TGCGCCAGCCAGGAAGACACTGAAGCTTTCTTT	CASQEDTEAFF
.	.	TRBV6-5	TRBJ2-7	TGTGCCAGCAGTTACTCGAGGGGGGACAGAGGGTCCGAGCAGTACTTC	CASSYSRGDRGSEQYF
.	.	TRBV7-8	TRBJ1-2	TGTGCCAGCAGCTTAGCGCGAGGAGGGGCGAACCTTAACTATGGCTACACCTTC	CASSLARGGANLNYGYTF
.	.	TRBV6-1	TRBJ2-5	TGTGCCAGCAGTTTCGAGCGCGGAGAGACCCAGTACTTC	CASSFERGETQYF
.	.	TRBV5-1	TRBJ1-5	TGCGCCAGCAGCTTGGGTCAGGGACAGCCCCAGCATTTT	CASSLGQGQPQHF
.	.	TRBV7-8	TRBJ1-1	TGTGCCAGCAGCTTAGTTCCGGTCCGGGGGAACACTGAAGCTTTCTTT	CASSLVPVRGNTEAFF
.	TRBD1	TRBV5-1	TRBJ1-4	TGCGCCAGCAGCCCGGGACAGTCAGGTGAAAAACTGTTTTTT	CASSPGQSGEKLFF
once	TRBD1	TRBV6-1	TRBJ1-2	TGTGCCAGCAGCTTACGACAGGGTATCTTGGGCTACACCTTC	CASSLRQGILGYTF
.	.	TRBV2	TRBJ1-2	TGTGCCAGCAGTTCCGACAGGCCAACTAACTATGGCTACACCTTC	CASSSDRPTNYGYTF
.	TRBD1	TRBV6-6	TRBJ1-2	TGTGCCAGCAGTCTCCCTCCCGGACAGGTCTGGGGCTACACCTTC	CASSLPPGQVWGYTF
once	TRBD1	TRBV19	TRBJ2-7	TGTGCCAGTAGTACCAGACAGGGGGCGAACGAGCAGTACTTC	CASSTRQGANEQYF
.	.	TRBV5-1	TRBJ2-3	TGCGCCAGCAGCTTGGAACAGGGAAGCACAGATACGCAGTATTTT	CASSLEQGSTDTQYF
.	.	TRBV29-1	TRBJ1-2	TGCAGCGTTGAAGGGTCAGGGGTGGACCGCTATGGCTACACCTTC	CSVEGSGVDRYGYTF
.	TRBD1	TRBV28	TRBJ1-1	TGTGCCAGCAGTTCCCTACAGGGGGCCAACACTGAAGCTTTCTTT	CASSSLQGANTEAFF
.	.	TRBV4-2	TRBJ2-5	TGTGCCAGCAGCCAGGTACAGCAGCACGAGACCCAGTACTTC	CASSQVQQHETQYF
.	.	TRBV19	TRBJ1-1	TGTGCCAGTAGTCACCTCGGGGGAACCAACACTGAAGCTTTCTTT	CASSHLGGTNTEAFF
.	.	TRBV11-2	TRBJ2-3	TGTGCCAGCCATGGGGGCTCCGGTACGCAGTATTTT	CASHGGSGTQYF
.	.	TRBV5-4	TRBJ2-3	TGTGCCAGCAACCCCCAGGGGTTGGATACGCAGTATTTT	CASNPQGLDTQYF
.	TRBD1	TRBV18	TRBJ2-7	TGTGCCAGCTCACCCCGACAGGGCGGGTCCTACGAGCAGTACTTC	CASSPRQGGSYEQYF
once	.	TRBV9	TRBJ2-1	TGTGCCAGCAGCCCCCCTATGGGTAGCGGCCTCTACAATGAGCAGTTCTTC	CASSPPMGSGLYNEQFF
.	TRBD2	TRBV7-9	TRBJ2-1	TGTGCCAGCAGCCCAGCCTTGGGACTAGCCTACAATGAGCAGTTCTTC	CASSPALGLAYNEQFF
.	TRBD1	TRBV4-2	TRBJ1-2	TGTGCCAGCAGCCGCCCGGACAGGGATAACTATGGCTACACCTTC	CASSRPDRDNYGYTF
.	.	TRBV18	TRBJ2-7	TGTGCCAGCTCACCACCATCGTACACCTCCTACGAGCAGTACTTC	CASSPPSYTSYEQYF
once	.	TRBV19	TRBJ1-1	TGTGCCAGTAGTAGAACGACAGCGGGTGTCGGTGAAGCTTTCTTT	CASSRTTAGVGEAFF
once	.	TRBV13	TRBJ2-2	TGTGCCAGCAGCTTGGCAGGGGGGCACGGGGAGCTGTTTTTT	CASSLAGGHGELFF
.	.	TRBV4-1	TRBJ2-3	TGCGCCAGCAGCCAAGATGGGACTTCCCAAGATACGCAGTATTTT	CASSQDGTSQDTQYF
.	.	TRBV13	TRBJ1-6	TGTGCCAGCAGCTTAAGGGGTGGCTTTGCGCCCCTCCACTTT	CASSLRGGFAPLHF
.	TRBD2	TRBV6-5	TRBJ2-5	TGTGCCAGCAGTACCCTAGCGGGGGGGCAACAGACCCAGTACTTC	CASSTLAGGQQTQYF
.	TRBD1	TRBV25-1	TRBJ1-2	TGTGCCAGCAGTGGGACAGGCCGTTTCTATGGCTACACCTTC	CASSGTGRFYGYTF
.	.	TRBV18	TRBJ2-7	TGTGCCAGCTCACCACCCCCCAACTCCTACGAGCAGTACTTC	CASSPPPNSYEQYF
.	.	TRBV2	TRBJ2-7	TGTGCCAGCAGTGTCCAGGGCTTAGCCTACGAGCAGTACTTC	CASSVQGLAYEQYF
few	.	TRBV2	TRBJ2-1	TGTGCCAGCAGTGTCGACCGCGGCGAATACAATGAGCAGTTCTTC	CASSVDRGEYNEQFF
.	.	TRBV4-1	TRBJ2-2	TGCGCCAGCAGTTTGGCTTCGAACACCGGGGAGCTGTTTTTT	CASSLASNTGELFF
few	.	TRBV4-1	TRBJ1-5	TGCGCCAGCAGCCAAGATACAGGCCACAATCAGCCCCAGCATTTT	CASSQDTGHNQPQHF
.	TRBD1	TRBV6-1	TRBJ1-4	TGTGCCAGCGGACAGGGAAATGAAAAACTGTTTTTT	CASGQGNEKLFF
.	.	TRBV18	TRBJ2-4	TGTGCCAGCTCCCAAAGGCAGGTACTAGCCAAAAACATTCAGTACTTC	CASSQRQVLAKNIQYF
.	TRBD1	TRBV27	TRBJ1-1	TGTGCCAGCAGTTCGGGACAGGCGAACACTGAAGCTTTCTTT	CASSSGQANTEAFF
.	.	TRBV7-2	TRBJ1-5	TGTGCCAGCAGCTTAAGTGGGCTCCAAGGGCCCCAGCATTTT	CASSLSGLQGPQHF
.	TRBD1	TRBV6-6	TRBJ2-7	TGTGCCAGCAGAGGGGGTAGGACAGGCTACGAGCAGTACTTC	CASRGGRTGYEQYF
.	.	TRBV4-1	TRBJ1-6	TGCGCCAGCAGCCAAGCGCCACAGGATAATTCACCCCTCCACTTT	CASSQAPQDNSPLHF
.	.	TRBV18	TRBJ2-7	TGTGCCAGCTCACCACCGTCGGATGGGCTCGAGCAGTACTTC	CASSPPSDGLEQYF
.	TRBD2	TRBV25-1	TRBJ2-7	TGCGGGGGACTAGCGGGGTACGAGCAGTACTTC	CGGLAGYEQYF
.	TRBD2	TRBV11-3	TRBJ2-7	TGTGCCAGCAGCCGGACTAGAGGGTCCGAGCAGTACTTC	CASSRTRGSEQYF